This T cell receptor beta chain was recovered during a study of cytomegalovirus exposure and HLA in healthy donors (dated by TCRdb to 2017 to 2019). Background on the whole study: An earlier analysis of several hundred of the donors reported about 260 Gb of sequence data and 95 million to 130 million unique TCR beta sequences obtained from around 170 million T cells. Along with the approximately 700-subject first cohort, a separate validation cohort of over a hundred different subjects was used. To study patterns of TCR occurrence, a later analysis re-analyzed previously published TCR beta repertoires from 650 to 750 donors and added high-resolution HLA genotyping. The study profiled the T cell repertoires of about 720 subjects by immunosequencing and related them to cytomegalovirus serostatus. About five DR-DQ haplotypes were treated as single units for association and clustering because of strong linkage in the cohort. Every repertoire in the discovery cohort had been generated on one and the same sequencing platform. A later genetic analysis took genome-wide SNP genotypes for about 55% of the 666 donors and used that subset as a discovery cohort. To predict cytomegalovirus infection status, the study brought together high-throughput TCR immunosequencing, statistical association of individual TCRs with disease status, and machine learning. The number of typed donors differed by locus: roughly 629-640 for A, B, C, DRB1 and DQB1; about 520 for DQA1; 606 for DPA1; and 450 to 480 for DPB1. The aim of the study was to test whether cataloging public T cell receptors could identify signatures of past pathogen exposure. Among the roughly 400 genotyped donors, around 81% belonged to the genetic ancestry cluster associated with self-reported Caucasian donors. An early release covering about 600 HLA-typed donors comprised approximately 290 gigabases of sequencing data and roughly 85 million unique TCR sequences. Among some 410 genotyped donors of the cohort, an average of approximately 230,000 unique TCR beta nucleotide sequences were sequenced per donor, around 20% of them non-productive. In an earlier analysis of 587 of the donors, high-throughput TCR beta sequencing was used to judge whether each TCR beta V gene segment behaved as functional or pseudogenic. Class I and class II HLA loci were covered by the typing at four-digit resolution. Rather than drawing on any new phenotypic data, the later analysis identified candidate immune exposures from TCR beta sequences and the way those sequences occurred across donors. Donor age, sex, ethnicity and CMV serostatus were compiled alongside the repertoire data. The full study reports these points: Because counts were too low, about 15 rarely observed V segments, including chromosome 9 orphons, were left out of the earlier analysis of a few hundred of the donors. Only TCR beta chains were sequenced in this cohort, and the absence of alpha or paired-chain data limited detectable features. A later genetic analysis reported fewer N-insertions in productive TCRs among donors in an Asian-associated ancestry cluster than the roughly 690-donor mean. A further reported finding was that TCR beta sequences accurately predicted the HLA-A and HLA-B alleles for most subjects in the first cohort. A later analysis found that HLA-associated TCR beta chains were more clonally expanded and had lower generation probabilities than equally common non-associated chains. According to a later analysis, TCR association rates differed among HLA loci, with DRB1 alleles showing the most associated TCRs and HLA-C alleles showing the fewest. In an earlier analysis of a few hundred of the donors, most TCR beta V segments were observed in productive rearrangements about 90% or about 30% of the time, broadly matching IMGT annotations. Most CMV-associated TCR beta chains appeared to be HLA-restricted in a later analysis, and the HLA associations seemed to be driven largely by CMV exposure. Presence/absence analyses assumed roughly uniform sequencing depth across donors, an assumption that may not hold. Specific HLA alleles were associated with 16,951 TCR beta sequences at a false discovery rate of 0.05 in a later analysis. The study listed 150 to 200 TCR beta chains as associated with cytomegalovirus. HLA typing was unavailable for some donors at each locus, so association tests used only the typed subset. In vitro tests confirmed that a few of the cytomegalovirus-associated TCR beta chains recognize cytomegalovirus antigens. Most TCR sequences were seen in very few donors, while some public TCRs were found in many individuals. A group of highly shared sequence variants was considered likely to be a technical artifact of the sequencing pipeline. Linkage disequilibrium might explain the correlated functional status among segregating V segments, but an unknown experimental factor could not be ruled out. According to a later analysis, parvovirus B19, influenza, CMV and Epstein-Barr virus appeared linked to several top co-occurrence clusters. The classifier was reported to diagnose cytomegalovirus status with high specificity and sensitivity in both the original cohort and the validation cohort. The authors suggested that the approach could potentially be generalized to other disease states and immunological phenotypes. For the cohort, immune exposure information was limited to CMV serostatus. Strong co-occurrence of HLA alleles, especially DR and DQ, made assigning TCR associations to individual alleles difficult. The 87-base-pair reads could not distinguish some IMGT-functional V segments, including TRBV6-2 and TRBV6-3, so those segments were excluded. A later genetic analysis associated a missense DCLRE1C variant with V-gene and J-gene trimming of TCR beta chains, and an independent cohort replicated the association.

As regards this clone: This receptor's antigen is unknown. No base quality information exists; no much larger clone differs at one position.

The cohort consisted of 650 to 700 healthy bone marrow donors. All cohort members were sampled while nominally healthy, although unrecorded immune exposures were likely present. The donor tested CMV seronegative, placing the donor among the 350 to 400 seronegative members of the cohort. Each donor provided a peripheral blood sample, and peripheral blood mononuclear cells were used for TCR beta sequencing. The Qiagen DNeasy Blood Extraction Kit was used to extract genomic DNA from the blood cell samples. The library relied on the immunoSEQ multiplex PCR assay. A mixture of 60 forward primers for TCR Vbeta segments and 13 reverse primers for TCR Jbeta segments was used in the multiplex PCR. A multiplex PCR assay on genomic DNA amplified the CDR3 region of rearranged TCR beta genes. The Illumina HiSeq System was used to sequence the amplified TCR beta libraries as 87-base-pair reads. As for how the authors treated the data: Across the 670 or so repertoires, a later analysis counted tens of millions of unique TCR beta chains, approximately 12 million of which were shared by at least two donors. Raw reads were error-corrected and collapsed into unique sequences with a nearest-neighbor algorithm that merged closely related sequences to remove PCR and sequencing errors. V, D and J gene segments were assigned by aligning CDR3 sequences to IMGT reference sequences. For a sequence to be retained, at least a six-nucleotide match to both a V gene segment and a J gene segment was required. Rearrangements were called productive when the CDR3 lacked stop codons and stayed in frame with V and J; all others were non-productive. CDR3 was defined by IMGT convention, running from the second conserved V-encoded cysteine to the conserved J-encoded phenylalanine. The earlier analysis of about 530 of the donors excluded any sequence lacking an unambiguous match to a single V gene segment. An earlier analysis of a few hundred of the donors classified V segments as functional when productive rearrangements were above 56.7% and as segregating when the standard deviation between donors was above 5%. To diagnose cytomegalovirus status from the catalog of TCR beta chain sequences, a statistical classification framework was built. V and J gene assignment, in a later analysis, came from comparing TCR nucleotide sequences with IMGT/GENE-DB human TR gene sequences. In a later analysis, CDR3 sequences and most-parsimonious VDJ recombination scenarios were assigned using the TCRdist pipeline. In a later analysis, every TCR beta chain was defined by the combination of its CDR3 amino acid sequence and its V-gene family, and reads without a unique V-gene family were dropped. A later analysis removed 592 highly shared, low-generation-probability nucleotide sequences to deal with suspected cross-contamination and a sequencing artifact. In a later analysis, a clonal expansion index for each public chain was calculated from normalized within-repertoire ranks of inferred template counts. In a later analysis, generation probabilities were computed with a VDJ recombination model fitted to out-of-frame rearrangements, and the resulting probabilities were checked against IGoR. In a later analysis, hypergeometric tests were used to score TCR-TCR, TCR-HLA and TCR-CMV co-occurrence, with a repertoire-size bias correction applied to TCR pairs. To estimate false discovery rates, a later analysis permuted the HLA or CMV assignments 20 times. In a later analysis, co-occurring TCRs were grouped using DBSCAN, with TCRdist sequence similarity added in when clustering inside HLA-allele-positive subsets. For co-occurrence clustering, repertoires with fewer than 30,000 or more than 120,000 public chains were excluded, along with roughly 5 repertoires with anomalous nucleotide sharing. This is the immuneACCESS table as TCRdb keeps it, with only in-frame sequences that have V and J called. A part of the clones is gone; compared with another copy, unresolved V genes explain less than half, and the rest is unexplained. V and J calls plus clone size are reproduced from that table; the DNA served to infer D and trimming. This sample holds around 160,000 clones; about 80% were observed only once. Approximately 1% of the sample goes to the ten largest clones.

Trimming accounts for 6 bases at V and 0 bases at J, while the number of junction bases matched to no gene is 7. The germline V gene (reference sequence) sets CDR1 to MNHEY and CDR2 to SMNVEV. The CDR3 numbers 16 residues from cysteine through phenylalanine. Only CDR3 DNA is held: 48 bases, read in frame from base 1. The TCR comes from a woman in her 40s in good health and CMV-seronegative. Recombination joined TRBV27 with TRBJ2-3, with TRBD1 identical over 9 junction bases. The sample was PBMCs. The base sequence is TGTGCCAGCAGCGCCGCCGGGACAGGGAGCACAGATACGCAGTATTTT. This is translated as CASSAAGTGSTDTQYF.